The 14 T cell receptor beta chains presented below share a single source sample, sequenced in a study of regulatory T cells in long-lasting Graves disease. Assembly of TCR beta libraries relied on iRepertoire HTBI primers together with Arm-PCR of CDR3 regions. Each CDR3 protein is one row after TCRdb ran MiXCR on the multiplex PCR reads. This sample has roughly 430,000 distinct CDR3 sequences, with roughly 21% found just once. Regarding time point: persistent/refractory GD, antithyroid drugs over 5 years with positive TRAb. TCR sequences were obtained from RNA taken from PBMCs. Here the sequenced sample was peripheral blood mononuclear cells (PBMCs), taken when the disease was refractory, from a patient treated with antithyroid drugs. The receptors originated from a female donor with Graves disease.

The sample holds many counts of this clonotype. The J gene is TRBJ2-5, the V gene TRBV6-1, with 10 bases identical to TRBD1. This CDR3 has 16 residues. Germline-derived CDR1 and CDR2 are MNHNS and SASEGT. Germline trimming cut 6 bases from V and 4 bases from J; bases unmatched to any gene: 11. CDR3 residues: CASSSRDRGGRETQYF. CDR3 coding DNA: TGTGCCAGCAGCTCCCGGGACAGGGGAGGTCGAGAGACCCAGTACTTC.

In this sample, this clonotype turned up a few times. The chain combines TRBV20-1 with TRBJ2-7, with a possible D match to TRBD1 (6 bases). V dropped 6 bases and J dropped 6 bases, with 12 bases sitting between them. The CDR3 has 11 amino acids. Germline values: CDR1 DFQATT, CDR2 SNEGSKA (reference sequence). The CDR3 DNA is TGCAGTGCCGCATGGGGGCCCGAGCAGTACTTC. Protein product: CSAAWGPEQYF.

Regarding this clonotype: A clone one base away is much larger, so this may be a read error. The genes are TRBV5-5 and TRBJ2-5; a possible D gene is TRBD1 (5 bases). The CDR3 extends over 15 amino acids. The V gene's germline CDR1 is SGHKS and CDR2 YYEKEE (reference sequence). CDR3 nucleotides: TGCGCCAGCAGCCCGTTCCCACAAGGACAAGGGACCCAGTACTTC. Translating it yields CASSPFPQGQGTQYF.

The chain links TRBV2 to TRBJ2-1; D is unclear. Germline lookup yields CDR1 SNHLY and CDR2 FYNNEI. Trimming removed 7 bases at V and 8 bases at J, with 12 bases between. The CDR3 consists of 12 residues. The CDR3 reads CASTPRGDEQFF. The CDR3 DNA sequence: TGTGCCAGCACCCCACGTGGCGATGAGCAGTTCTTC.

The V call is TRBV6-1, the J call TRBJ2-5; a weak D match, TRBD2 (6 bases). CDR3 size: 14 residues. The ends were cut back, 7 bases at V and 4 bases at J, with 16 bases in the middle. CDR1 is MNHNS and CDR2 is SASEGT in the germline V gene. DNA of the CDR3: TGTGCCAGCACGCGGGATAGCCGTCCAGAGACCCAGTACTTC. Amino acids: CASTRDSRPETQYF.

This clonotype was seen more than once but under ten times. This chain links TRBV7-9 with TRBJ1-1; TRBD1 matches 9 bases. Germline CDR1 is SEHNR and CDR2 is FQNEAQ (reference sequence). The CDR3 contains 18 residues. V shed 3 bases and J 5 bases; nucleotides not matched to a gene: 16. CDR3 DNA sequence: TGTGCCAGCAGCTTCCCCGGGGGGGACAGGGTGATTGGGACTGAAGCTTTCTTT. This encodes CASSFPGGDRVIGTEAFF.

A few counts support this clonotype. The rearrangement uses TRBV30 and TRBJ2-7, with D tentatively TRBD2 (5 bases). V lost 2 bases and J 3 bases, leaving 14 bases between the germline ends. The length of the CDR3 is 14 residues. CDR1 and CDR2 from the germline V gene are GTSNPN and SVGIG (reference sequence). The CDR3 DNA reads as TGTGCCTGGAGTTCGGGGTATGGCGACTACGAGCAGTACTTC. It translates to CAWSSGYGDYEQYF.

This clonotype was counted between two and nine times. The rearrangement links TRBV14 to TRBJ2-5; weak D call: TRBD2 (5 bases). Trimming shortened V by 1 base and J by 9 bases, and 12 bases separated the two germline ends. CDR1 is SGHDN, CDR2 FVKESK, per germline. CDR3 length: 13 residues. CDR3 sequence reads: CASSQGTLVAQYF. DNA for the CDR3: TGTGCCAGCAGCCAAGGGACTTTGGTGGCCCAGTACTTC.

The J gene is TRBJ1-5, the V gene TRBV28; TRBD1 might be the D (5 bases). This CDR3 contains 19 residues. The germline V gene encodes CDR1 MDHEN and CDR2 SYDVKM. V shed 6 bases and J shed 0 bases, with 24 bases lying between them. The DNA for the CDR3 is TGTGCCAGCAGCACTCCGGGGACGGCCGCCCCTTATAGCAATCAGCCCCAGCATTTT. Translation gives CASSTPGTAAPYSNQPQHF.

The chain combines TRBV6-1 with TRBJ2-1; D ambiguous. This CDR3 region has 13 residues. Germline CDR1 is MNHNS and CDR2 is SASEGT. V was clipped by 6 bases and J by 4 bases, with 10 bases between them. The CDR3 nucleotides are TGTGCCAGCAGCAAACGGTTATACAATGAGCAGTTCTTC. This translates into CASSKRLYNEQFF.

The CDR3 loop is CSARSGTLSYEQYF. The CDR3 DNA is TGCAGTGCTAGGTCGGGGACCCTCTCCTACGAGCAGTACTTC. V gene TRBV20-1 combines with J gene TRBJ2-7; possibly TRBD1 or TRBD2 for D (5 bases each). This CDR3 is built from 14 residues. From germline, CDR1 is DFQATT and CDR2 SNEGSKA (reference sequence). The V end was cut by 3 bases, the J end by 0 bases, with 12 bases between.

This clonotype has ten or more counts. The V call is TRBV29-1, the J call TRBJ2-2, with D uncertain. The CDR3 spans 13 residues. Trimming cost V 7 bases and J 1 base, with 10 bases left between them. Germline CDR1 and CDR2: SQVTM and ANQGSEA. CDR3 protein: CSGSKENTGELFF. The CDR3, as DNA: TGCAGCGGGTCTAAGGAGAACACCGGGGAGCTGTTTTTT.

V and J are TRBV25-1 and TRBJ2-7; 7 positions match TRBD2. J was trimmed by 4 bases and V by 3 bases; bases with no gene match: 12. CDR1 and CDR2 from the germline V gene are MGHDK and SYGVNS. The CDR3 is 16 amino acids. The CDR3 coding sequence is TGTGCCAGCAGTGAGGAATCCCCTAGCGGAGGATACGAGCAGTACTTC. Encoded protein: CASSEESPSGGYEQYF.

The chain employs TRBV6-1 and TRBJ2-7, with 16 positions matching TRBD2. The length of the CDR3 is 17 residues. Germline V gives CDR1 MNHNS, CDR2 SASEGT. J gave up 3 bases and V 7 bases, and 9 bases lay outside the gene matches. CDR3 coding DNA: TGTGCCAGCAAGACCGGGACTAGCGGGAGGGCCGGCTACGAGCAGTACTTC. Encoded protein: CASKTGTSGRAGYEQYF.